Listed below are T cell receptor beta chains from one sample, sequenced in a study of blood T cell repertoires in COVID-19. Here immunoSEQ multiplex PCR was the method, and the copy in TCRdb shows in-frame clones only, minus some. Of hundreds of thousands of clones in the sample, less than 90% were seen once. Sequenced: peripheral blood. These receptors came from a woman older than 75 with active or convalescent COVID-19. Each CDR3 is given with its conserved first and last residue. The D gene is left open where the match is weak. Expanded clones get a size class; other rows say once, few or many, or leave the size out.

j_gene | abundance | d_gene | v_gene | CDR3nt | CDR3aa
TRBJ1-3 | . | . | TRBV4-1 | TGCGCCAGCAGCCAAGAGGGCCTGCTACAGGGAAGTGGAAACACCATATATTTT | CASSQEGLLQGSGNTIYF
TRBJ2-3 | . | . | TRBV7-2 | TGTGCCAGCAGCTTGAAGGGGATACCCCCAACTAGCACAGATACGCAGTATTTT | CASSLKGIPPTSTDTQYF
TRBJ1-2 | . | . | TRBV9 | TGTGCCAGCAGCCCCGCCGGCCAGGGAGGTGGCTACACCTTC | CASSPAGQGGGYTF
TRBJ1-2 | . | . | TRBV6-5 | TGTGCCAGCAGCCCAGACAGGAAAGATGGCTACACCTTC | CASSPDRKDGYTF
TRBJ2-2 | . | TRBD1 | TRBV7-8 | TGTGCCAGCAGCCCCCCGCAGGGGGCAATCGGGGAGCTGTTTTTT | CASSPPQGAIGELFF
TRBJ1-2 | . | . | TRBV3-1/TRBV3-2 | TGTGCCAGCAGCCCCCCCGACAGCAACTATGGCTACACCTTC | CASSPPDSNYGYTF
TRBJ1-5 | many | . | TRBV19 | TGTGCCAGTAGCGACCAGGGGTATGGTCAGCCCCAGCATTTT | CASSDQGYGQPQHF
TRBJ1-2 | . | . | TRBV10-3 | TGTGCCATCAGTGAAAGCGAAAACTATGGCTACACCTTC | CAISESENYGYTF
TRBJ1-2 | . | TRBD1 | TRBV7-9 | TGTGCCAGCAGCTTAGATAATACAGGGGGGACTGGCTACACCTTC | CASSLDNTGGTGYTF
TRBJ2-7 | once | . | TRBV2 | TGTGCCACCAGTCAGCAGGGGCGAGGGTACGAGCAGTACTTC | CATSQQGRGYEQYF
TRBJ1-6 | . | . | TRBV19 | TGTGCCAGTATTATGGGGGGTACACTAAATTCACCCCTCCACTTT | CASIMGGTLNSPLHF
TRBJ1-1 | . | TRBD1 | TRBV3-1/TRBV3-2 | TGTGCCAGCAGCCGCGGAATGGACAGGGCCCCTGAAGCTTTCTTT | CASSRGMDRAPEAFF
TRBJ2-7 | . | . | TRBV6-2/TRBV6-3 | TGTGCCAGCAGTTTACTACCCCGGGACACCCGATCCGCCGTACGCCACGAGCAGTACTTC | CASSLLPRDTRSAVRHEQYF
TRBJ1-1 | . | . | TRBV5-6 | TGTGCCAGCAGCTTGGGCGCCAAGAACACTGAAGCTTTCTTT | CASSLGAKNTEAFF
TRBJ1-1 | . | . | TRBV6-2/TRBV6-3 | TGTGCCAGCAGTTACCCCAGGGTCCCGGCTGAAGCTTTCTTT | CASSYPRVPAEAFF
TRBJ1-1 | . | . | TRBV7-2 | TGTGCCAGCAGCTTAGTGGTAGGGGCTAATGAAGCTTTCTTT | CASSLVVGANEAFF
TRBJ1-2 | . | . | TRBV5-1 | TGCGCCAGCAGCACCACAGAGAACTATGGCTACACCTTC | CASSTTENYGYTF
TRBJ2-5 | . | . | TRBV6-5 | TGTGCCAGCAGTAACCCCCTCCGGGAGACCCAGTACTTC | CASSNPLRETQYF
TRBJ2-1 | . | . | TRBV10-2 | TGCGCCAGCAGTGAGAGGGAGCGTGAGCAGTTCTTC | CASSEREREQFF
TRBJ1-2 | . | TRBD1 | TRBV18 | TGTGCCAGCTCCCGAGGATCACAGGGGGCGGGCTATGGCTACACCTTC | CASSRGSQGAGYGYTF
TRBJ1-4 | . | . | TRBV30 | TGTGCCTGGGTCCGTAACGGGGATGAAAAACTGTTTTTT | CAWVRNGDEKLFF
TRBJ2-5 | . | . | TRBV12-3/TRBV12-4 | TGTGCCAGCAGCCTACGGTACCAAGAGACCCAGTACTTC | CASSLRYQETQYF
TRBJ1-1 | . | . | TRBV19 | TGTGCCAGTAGTATCGGGCAGGGCAACACTGAAGCTTTCTTT | CASSIGQGNTEAFF
TRBJ2-7 | . | . | TRBV12-2 | TGTGCAAGTCGCTTAGAGGGGGATACCTACGAGCAGTACTTC | CASRLEGDTYEQYF
TRBJ2-2 | . | TRBD2 | TRBV12-5 | TGTGCTAGTGGTTTTGGTACTAGCGGGTTCGGGGAGCTGTTTTTT | CASGFGTSGFGELFF
TRBJ2-7 | once | . | TRBV28 | TGTGCCAGCAGCCCACCCGGGAGCTCCTACGAGCAGTACTTC | CASSPPGSSYEQYF
TRBJ2-5 | . | . | TRBV6-2/TRBV6-3 | TGTGCCAGCAGTTACTTCGGGCAAGAGACCCAGTACTTC | CASSYFGQETQYF
TRBJ2-7 | . | . | TRBV19 | TGTGCCAGTAGTATACTCGGGGAAGCAACCTACGAGCAGTACTTC | CASSILGEATYEQYF
TRBJ2-7 | . | . | TRBV4-1 | TGCGCCAGCAGCCAAGATTATCTAGGGGGCTACGAGCAGTACTTC | CASSQDYLGGYEQYF
TRBJ2-3 | . | TRBD1 | TRBV11-3 | TGTGCCAGCAGCTTAGAGGGGACAGGCGTGTCAGATACGCAGTATTTT | CASSLEGTGVSDTQYF
TRBJ2-3 | . | TRBD1 | TRBV27 | TGTGCCAGCAGTTTCGGGACAGGACTCTTTTACCCTAGCACAGATACGCAGTATTTT | CASSFGTGLFYPSTDTQYF
TRBJ2-5 | . | TRBD2 | TRBV5-1 | TGCGCCAGCAGCTTGGCGCTAGCGGGAACCCAAGAGACCCAGTACTTC | CASSLALAGTQETQYF